This T cell receptor (beta chain) was identified during a study of T-cell reconstitution after alpha-beta-depleted transplantation in children. Study-wide results and limits: Reports say that about two months after transplant, the alpha-beta T cells came out of several hundred graft clones that had expanded.

The sample holds a few counts of this clonotype. The antigen remains unidentified. A TCRbeta library incorporating unique molecular identifiers was prepared. TCRdb reanalysed the PCR reads using MiXCR and keeps one entry per CDR3 protein. Of about 900,000 distinct CDR3 sequences listed, roughly 29% are singletons. The V gene lost 0 bases and the J gene lost 1 base, with 18 bases spanning the gap. The CDR3 is 18 amino acids. Germline V CDR1 and CDR2: LNHDA, SQIVND (reference sequence). The V call is TRBV19, the J call TRBJ1-1; D might be TRBD1 (6 bases). Sequenced material: PBMCs, mostly from graft donor cells, taken 360 days after TCRalphabeta/CD19-depleted stem cell transplant. This sequence was found in a boy under two years old who had a stem cell transplant for SCID, so the T cells may come from the graft donor. DNA of the CDR3: TGTGCCAGTAGTATAGATCTGTTCCGGCAGGGGCCGAACACTGAAGCTTTCTTT. Protein: CASSIDLFRQGPNTEAFF.